These 5 T cell receptor beta chains came from one sample sequenced in a study of T cells expressing NK-cell markers. TCRdb re-called the 5' RACE reads and gives one entry per CDR3 protein, without DNA. This sample lists 120,000 to 150,000 distinct CDR3 sequences; its ten largest clones have about 12%. Sequences were obtained from blood T cells: a sorted CD56 or NKG2C T cell subset, CD4+ or CD8+ T cells, or bulk PBMC T cells (not recorded which). Receptor source: a man aged 18 to 29 in good health.

V usage is TRBV29-1 and J usage is TRBJ2-1; TCRdb proposes TRBD1, but this gene call is untestable without DNA. The CDR3 covers 16 residues. CDR1 SQVTM and CDR2 ANQGSEA come from the germline V gene. CDR3 region: CSVEGGVTGTYNEQFF.

The chain recombines TRBV5-4 with TRBJ1-2. This CDR3 is 16 amino acids long. From germline, CDR1 is SGHNT and CDR2 YYREEE (reference sequence). CDR3 in amino acids: CASSLEGDLINYGYTF.

This chain links TRBV21-1 with TRBJ1-5; the TCRdb call, TRBD1, lacks DNA for checking. TRBV21-1 is described as a pseudogene. This CDR3 contains 17 residues. This CDR3 reads CASSRRQGAGSNQPQHF.

The chain has TRBV5-1 and TRBJ1-1; TCRdb outputs TRBD1, but without DNA this stays unchecked. The CDR3 loop spans 15 amino acids. Germline V gene sequence: CDR1 SGHRS, CDR2 YFSETQ. The CDR3 region is CASSLDWGAQEEAFF.

The V and J genes are TRBV29-1 and TRBJ2-1; TCRdb's D call, TRBD2, is unchecked because there is no DNA. The germline gives CDR1 SQVTM, CDR2 ANQGSEA. There are 12 residues in the CDR3. This CDR3 reads CSVGLAGEEQFF.